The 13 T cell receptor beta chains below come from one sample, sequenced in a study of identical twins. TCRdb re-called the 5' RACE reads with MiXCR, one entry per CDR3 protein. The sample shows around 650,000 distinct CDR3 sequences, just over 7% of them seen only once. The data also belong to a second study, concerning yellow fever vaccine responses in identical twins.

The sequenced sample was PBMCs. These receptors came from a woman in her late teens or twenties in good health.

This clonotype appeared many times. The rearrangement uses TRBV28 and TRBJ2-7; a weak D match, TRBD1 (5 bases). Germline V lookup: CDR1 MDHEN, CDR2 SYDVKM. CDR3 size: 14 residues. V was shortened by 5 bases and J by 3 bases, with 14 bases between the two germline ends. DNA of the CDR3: TGTGCCAGCAGTCCTCAGGACACGATCTACGAGCAGTACTTC. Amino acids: CASSPQDTIYEQYF.

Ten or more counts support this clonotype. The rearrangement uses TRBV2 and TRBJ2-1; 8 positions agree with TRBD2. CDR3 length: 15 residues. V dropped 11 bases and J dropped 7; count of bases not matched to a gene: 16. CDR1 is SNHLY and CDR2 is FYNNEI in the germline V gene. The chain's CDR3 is CASSEAGGVVNEQFF. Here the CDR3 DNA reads TGTGCCTCCTCCGAGGCGGGAGGAGTGGTTAATGAGCAGTTCTTC.

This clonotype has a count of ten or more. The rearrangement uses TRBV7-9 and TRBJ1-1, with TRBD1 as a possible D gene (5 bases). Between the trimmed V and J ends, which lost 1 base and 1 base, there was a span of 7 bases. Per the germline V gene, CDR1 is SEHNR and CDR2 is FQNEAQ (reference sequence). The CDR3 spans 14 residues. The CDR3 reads CASSLVGQNTEAFF. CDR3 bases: TGTGCCAGCAGCTTAGTCGGACAGAACACTGAAGCTTTCTTT. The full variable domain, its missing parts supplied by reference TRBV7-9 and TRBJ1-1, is DTGVSQNPRHKITKRGQNVTFRCDPISEHNRLYWYRQTLGQGPEFLTYFQNEAQLEKSRLLSDRFSAERPKGSFSTLEIQRTEQGDSAMYLCASSLVGQNTEAFFGQGTRLTVV.

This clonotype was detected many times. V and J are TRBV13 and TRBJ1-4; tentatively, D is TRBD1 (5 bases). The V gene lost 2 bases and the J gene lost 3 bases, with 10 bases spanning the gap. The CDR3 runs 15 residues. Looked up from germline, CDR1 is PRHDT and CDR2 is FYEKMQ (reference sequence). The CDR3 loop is CASSLRGTANEKLFF. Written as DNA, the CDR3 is TGTGCCAGCAGCTTAAGGGGAACCGCTAATGAAAAACTGTTTTTT.

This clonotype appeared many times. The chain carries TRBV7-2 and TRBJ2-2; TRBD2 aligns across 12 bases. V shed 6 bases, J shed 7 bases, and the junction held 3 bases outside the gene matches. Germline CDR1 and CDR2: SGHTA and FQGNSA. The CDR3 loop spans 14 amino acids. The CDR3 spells CASRLAGGSGELFF. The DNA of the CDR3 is TGTGCCAGCAGACTAGCGGGAGGAAGCGGGGAGCTGTTTTTT. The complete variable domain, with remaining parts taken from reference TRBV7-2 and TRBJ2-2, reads GAGVSQSPSNKVTEKGKDVELRCDPISGHTALYWYRQSLGQGLEFLIYFQGNSAPDKSGLPSDRFSAERTGGSVSTLTIQRTQQEDSAVYLCASRLAGGSGELFFGEGSRLTVL.

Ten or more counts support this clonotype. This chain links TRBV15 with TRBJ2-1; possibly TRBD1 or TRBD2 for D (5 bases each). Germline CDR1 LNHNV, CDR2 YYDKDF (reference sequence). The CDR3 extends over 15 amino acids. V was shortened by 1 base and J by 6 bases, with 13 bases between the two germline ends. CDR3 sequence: CATSRVRDGGNEQFF. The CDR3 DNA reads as TGTGCCACCAGCAGAGTCCGGGACGGCGGCAATGAGCAGTTCTTC.

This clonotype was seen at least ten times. In nucleotides, the CDR3 is TGTGCCACCGCAGACAGGGCCTATGGCTACACCTTC. This sequence encodes CATADRAYGYTF. This chain joins TRBV24-1 and TRBJ1-2; 7 bases fit TRBD1. Germline V lookup: CDR1 KGHDR, CDR2 SFDVKD. Trimming took 9 bases from V and 4 from J; bases not matched to a gene: 4. CDR3 length: 12 amino acids.

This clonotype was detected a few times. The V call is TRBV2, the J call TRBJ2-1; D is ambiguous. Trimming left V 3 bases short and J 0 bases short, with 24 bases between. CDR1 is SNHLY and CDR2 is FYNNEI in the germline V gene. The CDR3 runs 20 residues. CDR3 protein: CASSDPDSMGHSHSYNEQFF. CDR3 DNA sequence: TGTGCCAGCAGTGACCCGGATAGCATGGGCCACTCCCACTCCTACAATGAGCAGTTCTTC.

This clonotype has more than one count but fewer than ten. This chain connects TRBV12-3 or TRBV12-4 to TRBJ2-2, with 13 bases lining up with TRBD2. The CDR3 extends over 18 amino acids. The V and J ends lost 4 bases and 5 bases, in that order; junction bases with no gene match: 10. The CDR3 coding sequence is TGTGCCAGCAGTTCACCCCGGACTAGCGGGAGTAATACCGGGGAGCTGTTTTTT. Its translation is CASSSPRTSGSNTGELFF.

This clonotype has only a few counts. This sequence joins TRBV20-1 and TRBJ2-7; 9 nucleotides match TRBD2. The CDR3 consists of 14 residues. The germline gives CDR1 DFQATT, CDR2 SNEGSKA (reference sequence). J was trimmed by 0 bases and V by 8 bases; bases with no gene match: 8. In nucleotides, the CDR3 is TGCAGTTCCTTTAGCGGGAGCGACTCCTACGAGCAGTACTTC. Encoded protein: CSSFSGSDSYEQYF.

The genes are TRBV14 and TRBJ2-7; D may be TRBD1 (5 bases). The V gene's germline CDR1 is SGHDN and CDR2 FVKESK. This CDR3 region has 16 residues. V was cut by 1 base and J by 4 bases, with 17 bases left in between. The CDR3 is CASSQVGLRERYEQYF. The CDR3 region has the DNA TGTGCCAGCAGCCAAGTAGGTCTCAGGGAAAGATACGAGCAGTACTTC.

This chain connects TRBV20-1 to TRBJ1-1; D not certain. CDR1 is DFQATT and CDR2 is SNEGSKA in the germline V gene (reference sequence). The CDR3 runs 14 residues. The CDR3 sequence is CSASGGTMNTEAFF. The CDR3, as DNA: TGCAGCGCTTCGGGCGGCACAATGAACACTGAAGCTTTCTTT.

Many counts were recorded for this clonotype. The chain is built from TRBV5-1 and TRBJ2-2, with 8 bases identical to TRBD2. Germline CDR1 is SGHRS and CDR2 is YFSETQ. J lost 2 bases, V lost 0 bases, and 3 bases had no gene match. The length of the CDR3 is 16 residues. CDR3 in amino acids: CASSLVTSGNTGELFF. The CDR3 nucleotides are TGCGCCAGCAGCTTGGTCACTAGCGGAAACACCGGGGAGCTGTTTTTT.